The 19 T cell receptor beta chains reported below all come from one sample, sequenced in a study of cytomegalovirus exposure and HLA in healthy donors. PCR was performed using 60 Vbeta and 13 Jbeta primers. TCRdb keeps only in-frame clones here, not all; method: immunoSEQ multiplex PCR. The table shows fewer than 200,000 clones, with around 74% occurring only once. Sequencing was carried out using PBMCs. These receptors were collected from a female donor in good health and CMV-seronegative.

This clone showed up just a few times. This chain connects TRBV19 to TRBJ1-5; TRBD1 matches at 8 bases. The CDR3 loop spans 14 amino acids. Germline loops: CDR1 LNHDA, CDR2 SQIVND (reference sequence). V gave up 7 bases and J gave up 6 bases; unmatched junction bases: 8. CDR3 protein: CASKDHRGAQPQHF. Here the CDR3 DNA reads TGTGCCAGTAAGGATCACAGGGGGGCTCAGCCCCAGCATTTT.

This rearrangement joins TRBV15 to TRBJ1-2, with D possibly matching TRBD1 (6 bases). V gave up 5 bases and J gave up 0 bases, with 13 bases separating them. This CDR3 has 15 residues. The germline CDR1 and CDR2 sequences are LNHNV and YYDKDF (reference sequence). The CDR3 nucleotides read TGTGCCACCAGCCCCCAGACAGGACCTAACTATGGCTACACCTTC. This gives the protein CATSPQTGPNYGYTF. The full variable domain, with the rest looked up from reference TRBV15 and TRBJ1-2, is DAMVIQNPRYQVTQFGKPVTLSCSQTLNHNVMYWYQQKSSQAPKLLFHYYDKDFNNEADTPDNFQSRRPNTSFCFLDIRSPGLGDTAMYLCATSPQTGPNYGYTFGSGTRLTVV.

The rearrangement uses TRBV5-6 and TRBJ1-5; D is uncertain. This CDR3 contains 17 residues. V lost 0 bases to trimming and J lost 1 base, with 14 bases between them. Looked up from germline, CDR1 is SGHDT and CDR2 is YYEEEE. Here the CDR3 DNA reads TGTGCCAGCAGCTTGGGCCGGAGGTGGGGAAGCAATCAGCCCCAGCATTTT. It translates to CASSLGRRWGSNQPQHF.

The chain recombines TRBV7-8 with TRBJ1-4, with TRBD1 as a possible D gene (5 bases). The germline V and J ends were trimmed by 4 bases and 7 bases, with 13 bases remaining between them. Germline CDR1 and CDR2: SGHVS and FQNEAQ. The CDR3 runs to 14 residues. The CDR3 region has the DNA TGTGCCAGCAGCTCCCAAACAGGCCCTGAAAAACTGTTTTTT. It translates to CASSSQTGPEKLFF.

The genes are TRBV5-6 and TRBJ1-2; D not resolved. CDR3 size: 13 residues. V lost 2 bases and J 7 bases, leaving 12 bases between the germline ends. The V gene's germline CDR1 is SGHDT and CDR2 YYEEEE. This CDR3 reads CASSFYGIGGYTF. The CDR3 nucleotides read TGTGCCAGCAGCTTCTACGGGATCGGTGGCTACACCTTC. Combining the CDR3 with reference TRBV5-6 and TRBJ1-2 gives the whole variable domain DAGVTQSPTHLIKTRGQQVTLRCSPKSGHDTVSWYQQALGQGPQFIFQYYEEEERQRGNFPDRFSGHQFPNYSSELNVNALLLGDSALYLCASSFYGIGGYTFGSGTRLTVV.

The chain combines TRBV5-5 with TRBJ1-6; no clear D gene. Germline loops: CDR1 SGHKS, CDR2 YYEKEE (reference sequence). The CDR3 is 12 amino acids. Trimming pared 0 bases from V and 8 bases from J, leaving 3 bases between. CDR3 region: CASSLGDSPLHF. The CDR3 DNA is TGTGCCAGCAGCTTGGGAGATTCACCCCTCCACTTT.

The sample holds one count of this clone. The V call is TRBV11-3, the J call TRBJ2-2, with TRBD2 as a possible D gene (6 bases). V was trimmed by 5 bases and J by 4 bases, leaving 14 bases between them. The germline CDR1 and CDR2 sequences are SGHNT and YENEEA. CDR3 length: 15 residues. The CDR3 protein is CASSLSRGSTGELFF. The DNA for the CDR3 is TGTGCCAGCAGCCTAAGTCGGGGGAGCACCGGGGAGCTGTTTTTT.

The chain has TRBV5-1 and TRBJ1-3; TRBD1 agrees at 7 bases. Germline-derived CDR1 and CDR2 are SGHRS and YFSETQ. The CDR3 runs to 16 residues. The trim removed 0 bases at V and 0 bases at J, leaving 3 bases unmatched. DNA for the CDR3: TGCGCCAGCAGCTTGGGGGGACAGAGCTCTGGAAACACCATATATTTT. Its protein is CASSLGGQSSGNTIYF.

This chain links TRBV5-1 with TRBJ2-2; 8 bases fit TRBD1. V trimming: 4 bases; J trimming: 7 bases; junction bases outside the gene matches: 18. The CDR3 loop spans 18 amino acids. Germline assignment: CDR1 SGHRS and CDR2 YFSETQ. The CDR3 sequence is CASSPGDLRTGTFGELFF. The CDR3 DNA reads as TGCGCCAGCAGCCCTGGTGATTTGAGGACAGGGACCTTCGGGGAGCTGTTTTTT.

J is TRBJ1-1 and V is TRBV6-1, with D uncertain. V was pared by 6 bases and J by 2 bases, with 13 bases between. This CDR3 contains 14 residues. Germline CDR1 MNHNS, CDR2 SASEGT. CDR3 nucleotide sequence: TGTGCCAGCAGCGTGGTCGCGATAAACACTGAAGCTTTCTTT. It specifies CASSVVAINTEAFF.

V gene TRBV2 combines with J gene TRBJ2-1; D not resolved. The germline V gene has CDR1 SNHLY and CDR2 FYNNEI. The CDR3 runs to 12 residues. V was shortened by 8 bases and J by 3 bases, with 8 bases between the two germline ends. As DNA, the CDR3 is TGTGCCAGCGGGCCCAACTACAATGAGCAGTTCTTC. Translating gives CASGPNYNEQFF.

The gene calls are TRBV9 and TRBJ2-3; D call uncertain. The germline CDR1 and CDR2 sequences are SGDLS and YYNGEE. CDR3 length: 14 residues. V was cut by 2 bases and J by 4 bases, with 11 bases left in between. DNA of the CDR3: TGTGCCAGCAGCGTGTTCCATCGGGCAGATACGCAGTATTTT. Translating it yields CASSVFHRADTQYF.

This clone was detected a few times. One end of the junction fails to match germline, which may point to a read error. The V gene is TRBV7-9, the J gene TRBJ2-4; 10 bases map to TRBD2. Germline assignment: CDR1 SEHNR and CDR2 FQNEAQ (reference sequence). The length of the CDR3 is 12 residues. The CDR3 DNA is TGTGCCAGCAGCACTCAAGCGGGGGGGGGCCAGTTC. This sequence encodes CASSTQAGGGQF.

This chain uses TRBV29-1 with TRBJ1-2, with 8 bases matching TRBD1. This CDR3 region has 17 residues. The germline V gene encodes CDR1 SQVTM and CDR2 ANQGSEA. V shed 1 base, J shed 0 bases, and the junction held 10 bases outside the gene matches. CDR3: CSVEGETGAAPNYGYTF. DNA of the CDR3: TGCAGCGTTGAAGGGGAGACAGGGGCCGCGCCTAACTATGGCTACACCTTC.

This chain connects TRBV9 to TRBJ2-2, with D hard to call. Trimming left V 10 bases short and J 5 bases short, with 12 bases between. Germline V gives CDR1 SGDLS, CDR2 YYNGEE. The CDR3 loop spans 12 amino acids. The CDR3 DNA follows: TGTGCCTCAAACCCCGGGACCGGGGAGCTGTTTTTT. As protein: CASNPGTGELFF.

The chain recombines TRBV18 with TRBJ1-1, with D possibly TRBD1 on 5 matching bases. This CDR3 is 15 amino acids long. Trimming cost V 3 bases and J 5 bases, with 16 bases left between them. Germline CDR1 KGHSH, CDR2 LQKENI. In DNA form, the CDR3 reads TGTGCCAGCTCACCCCGGGAGGCAGGGAGGACTGAAGCTTTCTTT. Protein sequence: CASSPREAGRTEAFF.

The chain couples TRBV2 to TRBJ2-1; 7 nucleotides align to TRBD1. The ends lost 6 bases at V and 13 bases at J; junction bases unmatched: 9. CDR1 SNHLY and CDR2 FYNNEI come from the germline V gene. CDR3 size: 12 residues. The CDR3 sequence is CASRAPGTAQFF. The CDR3, as DNA: TGTGCCAGCAGAGCCCCCGGGACAGCCCAGTTCTTC.

This chain connects TRBV21-1 to TRBJ2-7; the table's D call TRBD1 went unverified against the DNA. TRBV21-1 corresponds to a pseudogene. The CDR3 spans 15 residues. The CDR3, as DNA: TGTGCCATCTTAGGACAGGGGGCTTTCGCCTACGAGCAGTACTTC. Residues: CAILGQGAFAYEQYF.

This chain connects TRBV5-6 to TRBJ2-7; 7 nucleotides match TRBD1. Losses at the gene ends were 0 bases for V and 6 bases for J; bases not matched to a gene: 3. Looked up from germline, CDR1 is SGHDT and CDR2 is YYEEEE. The CDR3 totals 13 residues. The CDR3 nucleotides are TGTGCCAGCAGCTTGGCCAGGGGGTCCGAGCAGTACTTC. Translation: CASSLARGSEQYF.